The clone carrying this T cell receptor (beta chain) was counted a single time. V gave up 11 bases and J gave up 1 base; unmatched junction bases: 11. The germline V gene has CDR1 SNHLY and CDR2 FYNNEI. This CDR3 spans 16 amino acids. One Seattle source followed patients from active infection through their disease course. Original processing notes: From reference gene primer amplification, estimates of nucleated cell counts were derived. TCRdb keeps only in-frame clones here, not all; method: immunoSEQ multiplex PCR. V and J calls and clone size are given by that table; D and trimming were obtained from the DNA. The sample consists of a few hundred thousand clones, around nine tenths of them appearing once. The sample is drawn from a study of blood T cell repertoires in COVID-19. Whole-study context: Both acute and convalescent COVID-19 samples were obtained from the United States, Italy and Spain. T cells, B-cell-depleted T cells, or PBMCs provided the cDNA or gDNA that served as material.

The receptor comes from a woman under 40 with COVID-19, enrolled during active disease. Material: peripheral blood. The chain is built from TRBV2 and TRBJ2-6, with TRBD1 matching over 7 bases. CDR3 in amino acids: CAGARQGGSGANVLTF. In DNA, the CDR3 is TGTGCCGGAGCACGACAGGGCGGTTCTGGGGCCAACGTCCTGACTTTC.